Reported below is one T cell receptor beta chain. Libraries were prepared by immunoSEQ multiplex PCR; TCRdb keeps only in-frame clonotypes and omits some of them. Of 200,000 to 300,000 clones listed, about nine tenths are singletons. This specimen belongs to a study of blood T cell repertoires in COVID-19. Background on the study: Sources were T cells, B-cell-depleted T cells, or PBMCs; the material itself was cDNA or gDNA.

The CDR3 contains 15 residues. CDR1 DFQATT and CDR2 SNEGSKA come from the germline V gene (reference sequence). V shed 3 bases and J shed 3 bases, with 17 bases lying between them. The sample taken for sequencing was peripheral blood. This clonotype originated in a man aged 55 to 70 who had recovered from COVID-19. V gene TRBV20-1 combines with J gene TRBJ1-1; maybe TRBD1 (5 bases). DNA for the CDR3: TGCAGTGCTAGTGTTCTACGGGGGTGGGACACTGAAGCTTTCTTT. Its translation: CSASVLRGWDTEAFF.